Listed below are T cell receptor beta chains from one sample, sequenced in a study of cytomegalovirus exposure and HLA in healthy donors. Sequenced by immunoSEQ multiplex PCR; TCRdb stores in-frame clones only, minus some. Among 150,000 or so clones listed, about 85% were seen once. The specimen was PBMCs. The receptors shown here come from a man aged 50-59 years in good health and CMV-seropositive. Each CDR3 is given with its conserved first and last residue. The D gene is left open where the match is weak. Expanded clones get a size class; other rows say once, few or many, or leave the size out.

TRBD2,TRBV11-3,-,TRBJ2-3,CASSGGARDTQYF,TGTGCCAGTAGCGGGGGGGCCAGAGATACGCAGTATTTT
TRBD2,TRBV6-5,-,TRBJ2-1,CASSYSAGAYNEQFF,TGTGCCAGCAGTTACTCTGCGGGAGCCTACAATGAGCAGTTCTTC
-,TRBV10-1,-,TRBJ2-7,CASNLRGGVAYEQYF,TGCGCCAGCAACTTGAGAGGGGGGGTCGCCTACGAGCAGTACTTC
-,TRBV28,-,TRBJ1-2,CASSAWGGGNYGYTF,TGTGCCAGCAGCGCCTGGGGGGGCGGAAACTATGGCTACACCTTC
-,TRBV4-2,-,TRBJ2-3,CASSQDGQGTDTQYF,TGTGCCAGCAGCCAAGATGGGCAGGGGACAGATACGCAGTATTTT
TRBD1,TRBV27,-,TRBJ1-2,CASSLSDRSYGYTF,TGTGCCAGCAGTTTATCGGACAGGAGCTATGGCTACACCTTC
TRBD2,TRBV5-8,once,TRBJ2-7,CASSLSPSGRAVYEQYF,TGTGCCAGCAGCTTGTCCCCTAGCGGGAGGGCCGTTTACGAGCAGTACTTC
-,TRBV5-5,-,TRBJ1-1,CASSLYSYTEAFF,TGTGCCAGCAGCTTATACAGTTACACTGAAGCTTTCTTT
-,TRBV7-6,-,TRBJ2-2,CASSLATLAGELFF,TGTGCCAGCAGCTTAGCCACTCTCGCCGGGGAGCTGTTTTTT
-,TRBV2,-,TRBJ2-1,CASSGEEGNEQFF,TGTGCCAGCAGTGGGGAAGAGGGCAATGAGCAGTTCTTC
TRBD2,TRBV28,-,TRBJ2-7,CASRGSGASSYEQYF,TGTGCCAGCAGGGGTAGCGGGGCCAGCTCCTACGAGCAGTACTTC
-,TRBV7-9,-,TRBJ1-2,CASSLPNGGGYTF,TGTGCCAGCAGCTTACCCAACGGGGGGGGCTACACCTTC
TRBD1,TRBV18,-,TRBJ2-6,CASSPMDQGVNSGANVLTF,TGTGCCAGCTCACCAATGGACCAGGGGGTGAATTCTGGGGCCAACGTCCTGACTTTC
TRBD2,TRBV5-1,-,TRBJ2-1,CASSPLAAGGNEQFF,TGCGCCAGCAGCCCACTAGCGGCGGGGGGCAATGAGCAGTTCTTC
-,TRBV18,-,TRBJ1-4,CASSQGLSNEKLFF,TGTGCCAGCTCACAGGGACTGAGTAATGAAAAACTGTTTTTT
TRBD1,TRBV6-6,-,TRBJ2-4,CASSYRTGVYIQYF,TGTGCCAGCAGTTACCGGACAGGGGTTTACATTCAGTACTTC
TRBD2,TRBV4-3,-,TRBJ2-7,CASSQDTASGRWVQYF,TGCGCCAGCAGCCAAGATACGGCTAGCGGGCGTTGGGTGCAGTACTTC
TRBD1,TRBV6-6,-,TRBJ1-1,CASSSQGAGKAEAFF,TGTGCCAGCAGTTCACAGGGGGCTGGGAAGGCTGAAGCTTTCTTT
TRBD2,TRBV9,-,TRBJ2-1,CASSVSGRAAYNEQFF,TGTGCCAGCAGCGTCAGCGGGAGGGCCGCCTACAATGAGCAGTTCTTC
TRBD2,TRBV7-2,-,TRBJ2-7,CASSREAALTYEQYF,TGTGCCAGCAGTCGGGAGGCGGCCCTAACCTACGAGCAGTACTTC
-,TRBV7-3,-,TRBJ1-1,CASSLIPGRSAFF,TGTGCCAGCAGCTTAATCCCGGGGAGGTCGGCTTTCTTT
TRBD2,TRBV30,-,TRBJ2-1,CAWSVLLAGLQQFF,TGTGCCTGGAGTGTACTGCTAGCGGGACTGCAGCAGTTCTTC
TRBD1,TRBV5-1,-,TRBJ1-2,CASSLSGTGAYGYTF,TGCGCCAGCTCCCTTTCCGGGACAGGGGCCTATGGCTACACCTTC
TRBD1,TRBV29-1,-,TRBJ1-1,CSVAPRGLNTEAFF,TGCAGCGTCGCCCCCAGGGGGCTGAACACTGAAGCTTTCTTT
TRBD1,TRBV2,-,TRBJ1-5,CASSAGQGHQPQHF,TGTGCCAGCAGTGCGGGACAGGGGCATCAGCCCCAGCATTTT
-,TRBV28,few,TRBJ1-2,CASSFNYGYTF,TGTGCCAGCAGCTTTAACTATGGCTACACCTTC
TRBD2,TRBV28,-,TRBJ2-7,CASTHLPRSGKSSYEQYF,TGTGCCAGCACCCACCTCCCACGGAGCGGGAAGTCGTCCTACGAGCAGTACTTC
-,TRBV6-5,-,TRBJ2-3,CASSYSRTRSTDTQYF,TGTGCCAGCAGTTACTCGCGGACTCGTAGCACAGATACGCAGTATTTT
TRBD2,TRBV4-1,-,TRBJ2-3,CASSEGLAGGRTDTQYF,TGCGCCAGCAGCGAAGGACTAGCGGGAGGTCGTACAGATACGCAGTATTTT
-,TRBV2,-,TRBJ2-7,CASARGSSYEQYF,TGTGCCAGCGCGAGAGGCAGCTCCTACGAGCAGTACTTC
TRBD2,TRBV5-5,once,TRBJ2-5,CASSFGVPGGETQYF,TGTGCCAGCAGCTTCGGGGTCCCCGGGGGGGAGACCCAGTACTTC
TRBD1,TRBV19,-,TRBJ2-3,CASSKTGTGGDTQYF,TGTGCCAGTAGTAAAACCGGGACAGGAGGGGATACGCAGTATTTT
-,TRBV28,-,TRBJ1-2,CASSGRGYGYTF,TGTGCCAGCAGTGGAAGGGGGTATGGCTACACCTTC
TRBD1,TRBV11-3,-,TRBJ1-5,CASSLGQGVGRKQPQHF,TGTGCCAGCAGCTTGGGACAGGGGGTCGGGCGAAAACAGCCCCAGCATTTT
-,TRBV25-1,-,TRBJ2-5,CASSVPGELRETQYF,TGTGCCAGCAGTGTGCCAGGGGAGTTGAGAGAGACCCAGTACTTC
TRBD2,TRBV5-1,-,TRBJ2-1,CASSPGTSVYNEQFF,TGCGCCAGCAGCCCTGGGACTAGCGTCTACAATGAGCAGTTCTTC
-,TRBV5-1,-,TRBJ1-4,CASSLEGTTNEKLFF,TGCGCCAGCAGCTTAGAGGGGACTACTAATGAAAAACTGTTTTTT
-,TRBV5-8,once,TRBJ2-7,CASSLRSVGYEQYF,TGTGCCAGCAGCTTAAGATCGGTTGGCTACGAGCAGTACTTC
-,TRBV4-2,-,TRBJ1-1,CASSQQTGIGTEAFF,TGTGCCAGCAGCCAGCAAACAGGGATCGGGACTGAAGCTTTCTTT
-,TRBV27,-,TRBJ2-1,CASSIPPVGSGPYNEQFF,TGTGCCAGCAGTATACCTCCGGTGGGTAGCGGACCATACAATGAGCAGTTCTTC
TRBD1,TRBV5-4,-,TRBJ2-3,CASSTNSGTGTDTQYF,TGTGCCAGCAGCACCAATTCCGGGACAGGCACAGATACGCAGTATTTT
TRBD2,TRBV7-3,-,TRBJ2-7,CASSLMRTSGEQYF,TGTGCCAGCAGCTTAATGCGGACTAGCGGAGAGCAGTACTTC
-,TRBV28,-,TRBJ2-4,CASRETNGKNIQYF,TGTGCCAGCCGGGAAACGAACGGCAAAAACATTCAGTACTTC
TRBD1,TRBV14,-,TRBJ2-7,CASSQTGQVSYEQYF,TGTGCCAGCAGCCAAACCGGACAGGTTTCCTACGAGCAGTACTTC
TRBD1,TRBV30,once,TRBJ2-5,CAWSVGGTGETQYF,TGTGCCTGGAGTGTAGGGGGGACAGGAGAGACCCAGTACTTC
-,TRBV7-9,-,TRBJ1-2,CASSRGEYGYTF,TGTGCCAGCAGCAGAGGAGAGTATGGCTACACCTTC
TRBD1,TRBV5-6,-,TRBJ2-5,CASSSTGGAGETQYF,TGTGCCAGCAGCTCTACAGGGGGCGCAGGGGAGACCCAGTACTTC
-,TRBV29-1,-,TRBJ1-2,CSAQGNGYTF,TGCAGCGCCCAGGGGAATGGCTACACCTTC
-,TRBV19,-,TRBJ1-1,CASSLGGDTEAFF,TGTGCCAGTAGTTTAGGGGGGGACACTGAAGCTTTCTTT
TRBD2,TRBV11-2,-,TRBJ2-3,CASSLLAGGTDTQYF,TGTGCCAGCAGCTTGCTAGCGGGGGGTACAGATACGCAGTATTTT
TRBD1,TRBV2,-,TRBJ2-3,CASSRDRGTDTQYF,TGTGCCAGCAGCCGGGACAGGGGCACAGATACGCAGTATTTT